This T cell receptor (beta chain) was captured in a study of vaccination and CD4 T cells after COVID-19. Study-wide background: Median time from second vaccine dose to sampling was roughly 65 days (14 to 241).

Specified time point: late sampling 161 to 241 days after vaccination in a few convalescent patients. From the PCR reads, TCRdb called clonotypes with MiXCR, one entry per CDR3 protein. The sample includes about 39,000 distinct CDR3 sequences, about 35% seen only once; the top ten take 5.8%. The V gene lost 5 bases and the J gene lost 9 bases, with 11 bases spanning the gap. The CDR3 contains 12 residues. Germline V gene data show CDR1 as LGHNA and CDR2 as YSLEER. Sequenced here: CD4+ T cells from blood, sampled about 7 months after SARS-CoV-2 vaccination. The chain employs TRBV4-3 and TRBJ2-1; D is perhaps TRBD1 (5 bases). The source is a human donor who had recovered from COVID-19. In DNA, the CDR3 is TGCGCCAGCAGCGACCAGGGTGGTGAGCAGTTCTTC. It is translated as CASSDQGGEQFF.